This T cell receptor (beta chain) was captured by sequencing in a study of T cell clones after liver transplantation (dated by TCRdb to the late 2010s). Notes on the research overall: The samples were obtained from ITN030ST, a randomized trial that attempted immunosuppression withdrawal within 2 years after liver transplantation. To count as tolerant, a recipient had to stay completely off immunosuppression for at least one year without liver enzymes climbing beyond twice the upper limit of normal. Blood samples were collected pre-transplant, then pre-randomization ahead of withdrawal, and finally post-randomization once withdrawal had either been completed or failed. Third party-reactive TCRbeta sequences from pre-transplant MLRs were also identified as an antigen-independent comparator for donor-reactive sequences. Of the eight recipients, a few were HCV-positive, while the remaining recipients had been transplanted for non-autoimmune, non-viral indications. Subjects received no induction therapy and standard immunosuppression until randomization at 12-24 months post-transplant. Donor-reactive T cell clones were identified by TCRbeta sequencing after a pre-transplant mixed lymphocyte reaction and then tracked in post-transplant blood. The study cohort included 8 liver transplant recipients, of whom 3 were classified as tolerant and 5 as non-tolerant.

There are 15 amino acids in the CDR3, from cysteine to phenylalanine inclusive. Left in the record is the CDR3 DNA by itself, 45 bases read in frame from the first base. CDR1 and CDR2, per the germline V gene (reference sequence), are MNHNY and SVGAGI. V loses 2 bases, J loses 7 bases, and the germline ends lie 17 bases apart. High-throughput TCRbeta CDR3 sequencing of frozen genomic DNA was performed by immunoSEQ, with PCR amplification, mapping, bias correction and internal controls included. The paper's processing steps were these. Productive rearrangements were retained, and unique TCRbeta sequences were defined by the CDR3 nucleotide sequence together with the V and J gene. A sequence counted as donor-reactive only if the sequence showed at least 5-fold expansion in CFSE-low cells compared with unstimulated pre-transplant cells and had a frequency of at least 0.01%. Per-subject minimum frequency thresholds, based on the lowest-template unstimulated sample, ensured at least 90% detection power. Jensen-Shannon divergence between the top 1000 TCRbeta sequences post-transplant and pre-transplant was used to measure repertoire turnover. Changes in detection of donor-reactive sequences were assessed with two-sided Fisher's exact tests. The source is immuneACCESS, and TCRdb retained only in-frame sequences with V and J called. Part of the clones is not carried over; for the studies checked, unresolved V genes explain less than half of this, and the remainder is unexplained. The D gene and trimming were derived from the DNA, and the V and J assignments and clone size from that table. This sample comprises about 99,000 clones, 82% of them detected only once. 0.8% to 1% of the sample belongs to the ten largest clones.

The time point label corresponds to: pre-transplant. Unstimulated PBMCs, after thawing, were stained for CD3, CD4 and CD8 and then FACS-sorted into CD3+CD4+ and CD3+CD8+ populations. Each of the 8 studied subjects was randomized to immunosuppression withdrawal. Genomic DNA was isolated with the Qiagen DNeasy Blood and Tissue Kit. What the study reported, not specific to this receptor: In a couple of subjects, low numbers of available donor cells limited the measurable donor-reactive repertoire. In most of the 8 subjects, circulating donor-reactive CD4 TCRbeta sequences decreased significantly after transplant, regardless of tolerance or HCV status. Since no allograft tissue specimens were available, donor-reactive T cells may have migrated into the graft instead of being deleted. Conclusions were preliminary, limited by small, heterogeneous patient numbers and non-standardized post-transplant time points. Donor-reactive sequences decreased more than third party-reactive sequences, which suggests partial antigen-specific deletion that was not related to withdrawal success. When repertoire turnover was accounted for, significantly reduced detection of donor-reactive sequences was found in 7 of 8 subjects for CD4 and in 8 of 8 subjects for CD8.

Worth noting for this clone: It has no known antigen specificity. No much larger clone exists at a distance of one base, and base qualities are not known.

Rearrangement joined TRBV6-6 to TRBJ2-5; tentative D gene TRBD2, with 6 bases matching. This TCR was sampled from a human donor who received a liver transplant. Sequences were derived from CD4+ T cells from blood, sampled before liver transplant. The CDR3 has the sequence CASSYGPGRPGTQYF. The nucleotide sequence reads TGTGCCAGCAGTTACGGTCCAGGGAGGCCCGGGACCCAGTACTTC.